This TCR beta chain originates from a study of T cells in Graves' hyperthyroidism and ophthalmopathy. Study-wide findings and caveats: Clonotypes that were expanded in thyroid above 0.001 mostly appeared in blood too.

Germline-derived CDR1 and CDR2 are DFQATT and SNEGSKA (reference sequence). The CDR3 contains 11 residues. V was shortened by 0 bases and J by 14 bases, with 8 bases between the two germline ends. Points on this clonotype: The antigen is unknown.

RNA transcripts provided the source from which TCR beta CDR3 regions were amplified. The TCR CDR3 was amplified in a first-round RT-PCR using the HTBI primer set. In TCRdb, the multiplex PCR reads were re-called with MiXCR into one record per CDR3 protein. The table records about 600,000 distinct CDR3 sequences, roughly a sixth of them present only once. Exclusion criteria comprised uncontrolled infection, other autoimmune disease, pregnancy or lactation. The diagnostic basis comprised clinical symptoms, serum thyroxine and TRAb, thyroid ultrasound and orbital computed tomography. From 10 ml of fresh peripheral blood, PBMCs were isolated.

Material: blood. The sequence was collected from a woman aged 35 to 49 with Graves' ophthalmopathy. The chain combines TRBV20-1 with TRBJ1-6; D is ambiguous. As DNA, the CDR3 is TGCAGTGCTAGAGATGCCGTAACCCTCCACTTT. This codes for CSARDAVTLHF.